Each of the 19 T cell receptor beta chains below was sequenced from the same sample in a study of blood T cell repertoires in COVID-19. Only in-frame clones appear in the TCRdb table, and some are missing; sequencing was by immunoSEQ multiplex PCR. The data show roughly 60,000 clones, 70% to 90% seen once. The sequencing input was peripheral blood. These receptors were collected from a human donor in a cohort sampled during active COVID-19.

The chain employs TRBV11-2 and TRBJ2-7; D not resolved. V lost 0 bases and J 3 bases, leaving 12 bases between the germline ends. Germline assignment: CDR1 SGHAT and CDR2 FQNNGV. The CDR3 is 15 residues long. The CDR3 nucleotides read TGTGCCAGCAGCTTAGACCGAGGTTCGTACTACGAGCAGTACTTC. Translated: CASSLDRGSYYEQYF. The full variable domain, in which reference TRBV11-2 and TRBJ2-7 provide the parts outside the CDR3, is EAGVAQSPRYKIIEKRQSVAFWCNPISGHATLYWYQQILGQGPKLLIQFQNNGVVDDSQLPKDRFSAERLKGVDSTLKIQPAKLEDSAVYLCASSLDRGSYYEQYFGPGTRLTVT.

This clone was picked up a small number of times. The chain uses TRBV30 and TRBJ1-6, with 7 bases lining up with TRBD1. Per the germline V gene, CDR1 is GTSNPN and CDR2 is SVGIG (reference sequence). The CDR3 totals 15 residues. J lost 7 bases, V lost 1 base, and 7 bases had no gene match. The CDR3 DNA follows: TGTGCCTGGAGTGCCCGACAGGGAAGGAATTCACCCCTCCACTTT. Protein sequence: CAWSARQGRNSPLHF. Using reference TRBV30 and TRBJ1-6 for the parts outside the CDR3, the full variable domain is SQTIHQWPATLVQPVGSPLSLECTVEGTSNPNLYWYRQAAGRGLQLLFYSVGIGQISSEVPQNLSASRPQDRQFILSSKKLLLSDSGFYLCAWSARQGRNSPLHFGNGTRLTVT.

The rearrangement links TRBV19 to TRBJ1-5; perhaps TRBD1 as D (5 bases). V was cut by 7 bases and J by 9 bases, with 16 bases left in between. The CDR3 is 13 amino acids. Germline assignment: CDR1 LNHDA and CDR2 SQIVND (reference sequence). The CDR3 spells CASTLGGLRPQHF. DNA for the CDR3: TGTGCCAGTACCCTGGGGGGTCTGAGGCCCCAGCATTTT.

J is TRBJ2-5 and V is TRBV12-5, with D possibly matching TRBD1 (6 bases). The CDR3 is 13 residues long. Germline V lookup: CDR1 LGHNT, CDR2 FRNRAP. With 7 bases removed from V and 2 bases from J, the gap between germline ends came to 11 bases. CDR3 residues: CASVQGRQETQYF. Here the CDR3 DNA reads TGTGCTAGTGTGCAGGGGCGTCAAGAGACCCAGTACTTC.

The genes are TRBV3-1 (or the pseudogene TRBV3-2) and TRBJ2-3; 9 nucleotides line up with TRBD2. Germline loops: CDR1 LGHDT, CDR2 YNNKEL (reference sequence). Trimming removed 0 bases from V and 3 bases from J; junction bases left unmatched: 16. The CDR3 sequence is 20 residues long. CDR3 nucleotides: TGTGCCAGCAGCCAAGAGGGCGGTAGCGGGGGATACCTTCTGACAGATACGCAGTATTTT. It is translated as CASSQEGGSGGYLLTDTQYF.

There are a few counts of this clone. This chain connects TRBV10-3 to TRBJ2-3; TRBD2 matches at 11 bases. V lost 2 bases, J lost 0 bases, and 7 bases stayed unmatched. The CDR3 length is 18 residues. Germline V CDR1 and CDR2: ENHRY, SYGVKD. The CDR3 loop is CAISETASGGTSTDTQYF. The CDR3, as DNA: TGTGCCATCAGTGAGACGGCTAGCGGGGGGACTAGCACAGATACGCAGTATTTT.

This clone was observed at least ten times. CDR3 residues: CASSEGIKTNEQYF. The DNA of the CDR3 is TGTGCCAGCAGTGAAGGGATAAAGACTAACGAGCAGTACTTC. V is TRBV2 and J is TRBJ2-7, with a tentative D call TRBD2 (5 bases). The CDR3 runs to 14 residues. Germline V gives CDR1 SNHLY, CDR2 FYNNEI. Trimming pared 1 base from V and 5 bases from J, leaving 12 bases between.

The chain has TRBV27 and TRBJ2-2, with D tentatively TRBD1 (6 bases). The V gene lost 3 bases and the J gene lost 1 base, with 18 bases spanning the gap. The CDR3 has 18 amino acids. The germline V gene encodes CDR1 MNHEY and CDR2 SMNVEV (reference sequence). CDR3 in DNA: TGTGCCAGCAGTTTCGGCCGGACAGCGAGTTTGAACACCGGGGAGCTGTTTTTT. Protein: CASSFGRTASLNTGELFF.

DNA of the CDR3: TGTGCCATCAGTGTGCAATCCACTAACACCGGGGAGCTGTTTTTT. This gives the protein CAISVQSTNTGELFF. The rearrangement joins TRBV10-3 to TRBJ2-2; D remains unclear. The CDR3 spans 15 residues. Trimming shortened V by 4 bases and J by 2 bases, and 11 bases separated the two germline ends. CDR1 and CDR2 from the germline V gene are ENHRY and SYGVKD.

This chain joins TRBV3-1 (or the pseudogene TRBV3-2) and TRBJ2-2; D is unclear. Germline-derived CDR1 and CDR2 are LGHDT and YNNKEL (reference sequence). V lost 1 base to trimming and J lost 9 bases, with 6 bases between them. The CDR3 totals 12 residues. The CDR3 here is CASSQGLRELFF. CDR3 nucleotides: TGTGCCAGCAGCCAAGGACTGAGGGAGCTGTTTTTT.

This clone was seen a few times. V usage is TRBV6-2 or TRBV6-3 and J usage is TRBJ1-5, with D perhaps matching TRBD1 (5 bases). This CDR3 is 17 amino acids long. V was cut by 6 bases and J by 0 bases, with 18 bases left in between. The germline CDR1 and CDR2 sequences are MNHEY and SVGEGT. CDR3: CASSQPRSGYSNQPQHF. The DNA for the CDR3 is TGTGCCAGCAGCCAACCTCGATCAGGGTATAGCAATCAGCCCCAGCATTTT.

V gene TRBV10-3 combines with J gene TRBJ2-2, with 11 bases fitting TRBD1. Per the germline V gene, CDR1 is ENHRY and CDR2 is SYGVKD. This CDR3 spans 16 amino acids. V gave up 11 bases and J gave up 5 bases; unmatched junction bases: 13. The CDR3 loop reads CAVAPWGTGGTGELFF. In DNA, the CDR3 is TGTGCCGTGGCCCCGTGGGGGACAGGGGGAACCGGGGAGCTGTTTTTT.

This chain connects TRBV28 to TRBJ2-3; maybe TRBD2 (5 bases). Germline V gene lookup returns CDR1 MDHEN and CDR2 SYDVKM. The CDR3 totals 15 residues. The V gene lost 4 bases and the J gene lost 5 bases, with 16 bases spanning the gap. The CDR3 here is CASSSTYAGEDTQYF. The CDR3 bases are TGTGCCAGCAGTTCCACCTATGCCGGGGAAGATACGCAGTATTTT.

V gene TRBV27 combines with J gene TRBJ2-2; weak D call: TRBD1 (6 bases). Trimming pared 4 bases from V and 2 bases from J, leaving 8 bases between. Germline V gene data show CDR1 as MNHEY and CDR2 as SMNVEV (reference sequence). The CDR3 spans 14 residues. The CDR3 region is CASSSGTNTGELFF. CDR3 coding DNA: TGTGCCAGCAGTTCCGGGACAAACACCGGGGAGCTGTTTTTT.

The CDR3 loop reads CASSPRGGSEKLFF. CDR3 DNA: TGCGCCAGCAGCCCAAGGGGGGGTTCTGAAAAACTGTTTTTT. The chain joins TRBV4-1 to TRBJ1-4; TRBD1 is a possible D gene (6 bases). V shed 4 bases and J shed 7 bases, with 13 bases lying between them. In germline, CDR1 is MGHRA, CDR2 YSYEKL. The CDR3 is 14 residues long.

This chain joins TRBV7-8 and TRBJ2-5; D is ambiguous. Trimming removed 1 base at V and 3 bases at J, with 12 bases between. Germline CDR1 is SGHVS and CDR2 is FQNEAQ. The CDR3 contains 15 residues. CDR3 loop: CASSLGTHIKETQYF. As DNA, the CDR3 is TGTGCCAGCAGCTTAGGAACCCACATTAAAGAGACCCAGTACTTC.

This clone was observed a handful of times. The rearrangement uses TRBV30 and TRBJ1-2; D ambiguous. The CDR3 extends over 12 amino acids. Germline V gene data show CDR1 as GTSNPN and CDR2 as SVGIG (reference sequence). Trimming shortened V by 2 bases and J by 1 base, and 5 bases separated the two germline ends. The CDR3 here is CAWSILNYGYTF. DNA of the CDR3: TGTGCCTGGAGTATCCTTAACTATGGCTACACCTTC.

This chain uses TRBV6-5 with TRBJ2-7; 7 nucleotides match TRBD1. The germline V gene encodes CDR1 MNHEY and CDR2 SVGAGI. V was clipped by 0 bases and J by 2 bases; unmatched bases: 1. The CDR3 contains 14 residues. In nucleotides, the CDR3 is TGTGCCAGCAGTTACTCCAGGGGGACCTACGAGCAGTACTTC. Protein product: CASSYSRGTYEQYF.

This chain joins TRBV6-1 and TRBJ1-2; 8 bases line up with TRBD1. The CDR3 length is 14 residues. From germline, CDR1 is MNHNS and CDR2 SASEGT. Trimming took 2 bases from V and 8 from J; bases not matched to a gene: 7. In DNA, the CDR3 is TGTGCCAGCAGTGAAATGGGACAGGTGCGAGGCTACACCTTC. Translating it yields CASSEMGQVRGYTF.